This T cell receptor (beta chain) was captured in a study of blood T cell repertoires in COVID-19. Study information: Samples of COVID-19 (acute and convalescent) were obtained from the United States, Italy and Spain. Nucleic acid was either cDNA or gDNA, and it came from T cells, B-cell-depleted T cells, or PBMCs.

Per germline, CDR1 LNHDA and CDR2 SQIVND (reference sequence). The CDR3 extends over 15 amino acids. V was clipped by 8 bases and J by 5 bases; unmatched bases: 9. Original processing methods: It was from reference gene primer amplification that nucleated cell counts were estimated. Only in-frame clones appear in the TCRdb table, and some are missing; sequencing was by immunoSEQ multiplex PCR. V and J calls plus clone size are reproduced from that table; the DNA served to infer D and trimming. This table holds some 150,000 clones, approximately 86% found once. The receptor was isolated from a woman in her 70s with acute or convalescent COVID-19. This rearrangement joins TRBV19 to TRBJ1-6; 7 nucleotides align to TRBD1. The sequenced sample was peripheral blood. The CDR3 loop reads CASRHGTADNSPLHF. The CDR3 DNA sequence: TGTGCCAGTCGCCATGGGACAGCCGATAATTCACCCCTCCACTTT.